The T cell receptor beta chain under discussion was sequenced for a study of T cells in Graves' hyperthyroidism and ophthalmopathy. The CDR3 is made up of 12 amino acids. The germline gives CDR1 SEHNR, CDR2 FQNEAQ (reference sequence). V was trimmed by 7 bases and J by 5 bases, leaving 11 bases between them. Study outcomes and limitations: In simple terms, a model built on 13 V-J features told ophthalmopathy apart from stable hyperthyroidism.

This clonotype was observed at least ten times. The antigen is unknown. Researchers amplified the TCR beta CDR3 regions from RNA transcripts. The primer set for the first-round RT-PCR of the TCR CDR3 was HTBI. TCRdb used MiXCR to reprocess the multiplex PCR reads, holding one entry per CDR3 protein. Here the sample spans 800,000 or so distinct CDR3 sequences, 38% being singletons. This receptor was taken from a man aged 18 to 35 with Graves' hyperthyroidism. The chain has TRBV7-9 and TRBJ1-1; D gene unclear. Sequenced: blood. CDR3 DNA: TGTGCCAGCACCAAAGTTGGGACTGAAGCTTTCTTT. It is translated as CASTKVGTEAFF.